This T cell receptor beta chain was captured in a study of molecular identifiers for immune sequencing clone quantification. Study conclusions and caveats: Clone sizes that are highly expanded could be underestimated when identical TCR molecules share a barcode. Effector cells had over 98% of their molecules in clones above 20 RNA copies, while naive cells had under 1%.

The sample holds many counts of this clonotype. Its target is not known. The naive CD8 libraries originated from between roughly 18,000 and 1,100,000 sorted cells and drew on 10%, 30% or 50% RNA. The authors gated naive CD8 T cells as CD8+CD4-CCR7+CD45RA+ for sorting. Germline V lookup: CDR1 SGDLS, CDR2 YYNGEE. The CDR3 contains 15 residues. Trimming took 3 bases from V and 7 from J; bases not matched to a gene: 5. TCRdb ran MiXCR on the PCR reads and lists one entry per CDR3 protein. In the table there are about 640,000 distinct CDR3 sequences, 20% of which are singletons. The J gene is TRBJ2-1, the V gene TRBV9, with TRBD2 matching 12 bases. This clonotype was obtained from a human donor in good health. Some libraries in this study had Jurkat cell RNA spiked in. The sample taken for sequencing was naive CD8+ T cells from blood, with Jurkat cell RNA spiked in. Subset in this sample: FACS-sorted CD8+CD4-CCR7+CD45RA+ naive T cells. The CDR3 here is CASSAGTSGSNEQFF. In nucleotides, the CDR3 is TGTGCCAGCAGCGCCGGGACTAGCGGGTCTAATGAGCAGTTCTTC.